Below, 28 T cell receptor beta chains from the same sample are listed, as sequenced in a study of T-cell memory formation after mild COVID-19. Via MiXCR, TCRdb re-called the 5' RACE reads, giving one row per CDR3 protein. The sample lists roughly 600,000 distinct CDR3 sequences; 18% were seen once. Sequencing was carried out using PBMCs or a T cell subset sorted from them (not recorded which). Receptors originate from an adult woman who had mild COVID-19 (a few samples of this study predate the infection). Cell type and time point are not known.

This chain connects TRBV5-1 to TRBJ2-1; D not certain. CDR1 SGHRS and CDR2 YFSETQ come from the germline V gene. CDR3 length: 17 residues. V shed 0 bases and J shed 2 bases, with 15 bases lying between them. The CDR3 DNA sequence: TGCGCCAGCAGCTTGGTCTACCGAGTGGAGACCTACAATGAGCAGTTCTTC. Protein sequence: CASSLVYRVETYNEQFF. Full variable domain (missing parts from reference TRBV5-1 and TRBJ2-1): KAGVTQTPRYLIKTRGQQVTLSCSPISGHRSVSWYQQTPGQGLQFLFEYFSETQRNKGNFPGRFSGRQFSNSRSEMNVSTLELGDSALYLCASSLVYRVETYNEQFFGPGTRLTVL.

This clonotype was detected only a few times. This chain uses TRBV18 with TRBJ1-1; D gene ambiguous. The germline V gene has CDR1 KGHSH and CDR2 LQKENI. There are 14 residues in the CDR3. The V and J ends lost 1 base and 1 base respectively, with 7 bases between them. Here the CDR3 DNA reads TGTGCCAGCTCACCACAGAATACGAACACTGAAGCTTTCTTT. It specifies CASSPQNTNTEAFF.

Only a few counts were recorded for this clonotype. The V call is TRBV4-1, the J call TRBJ2-1; TRBD2 might be the D (6 bases). This CDR3 comprises 16 residues. Looked up from germline, CDR1 is MGHRA and CDR2 is YSYEKL. V shed 3 bases and J shed 2 bases, with 14 bases lying between them. CDR3 region: CASSQPTREPYNEQFF. DNA for the CDR3: TGCGCCAGCAGCCAGCCGACTAGAGAACCCTACAATGAGCAGTTCTTC.

This clonotype has a handful of counts. The chain couples TRBV7-2 to TRBJ2-1; D is perhaps TRBD1 or TRBD2 (5 bases each). Trimming pared 5 bases from V and 9 bases from J, leaving 20 bases between. Germline V gives CDR1 SGHTA, CDR2 FQGNSA. The CDR3 has 15 residues. The chain's CDR3 is CASSPQPLGAGEQFF. The CDR3 DNA is TGTGCCAGCAGCCCACAGCCGCTCGGGGCGGGTGAGCAGTTCTTC.

The chain links TRBV12-3 or TRBV12-4 to TRBJ1-1; 7 nucleotides align to TRBD1. Trimming at V came to 4 bases and at J to 3 bases, leaving 8 bases not matched to a gene. This CDR3 spans 15 amino acids. The CDR3 loop reads CASSYRTRGDTEAFF. The CDR3 region has the DNA TGTGCCAGCAGTTACAGGACCAGGGGGGACACTGAAGCTTTCTTT.

This clonotype has more than one count but fewer than ten. J is TRBJ2-4 and V is TRBV5-1, with D possibly matching TRBD1 (6 bases). Germline loops: CDR1 SGHRS, CDR2 YFSETQ. The CDR3 length is 17 residues. V lost 0 bases, J lost 4 bases, and 17 bases lay in between. The chain's CDR3 is CASSLDPPDSPKNIQYF. The CDR3 DNA reads as TGCGCCAGCAGCTTGGACCCCCCGGACAGCCCAAAAAACATTCAGTACTTC. The entire variable domain, with the rest obtained from reference TRBV5-1 and TRBJ2-4, is as follows: KAGVTQTPRYLIKTRGQQVTLSCSPISGHRSVSWYQQTPGQGLQFLFEYFSETQRNKGNFPGRFSGRQFSNSRSEMNVSTLELGDSALYLCASSLDPPDSPKNIQYFGAGTRLSVL.

This clonotype was seen many times. The chain has TRBV6-5 and TRBJ2-1; the match to TRBD2 covers 8 bases. Germline V gene sequence: CDR1 MNHEY, CDR2 SVGAGI. Trimming removed 2 bases from V and 6 bases from J; junction bases left unmatched: 6. The CDR3 totals 15 residues. The CDR3 loop is CASSYGGGRGNEQFF. CDR3 coding DNA: TGTGCCAGCAGTTACGGCGGGGGGCGAGGCAATGAGCAGTTCTTC.

This clonotype has ten or more counts. This chain joins TRBV12-3 or TRBV12-4 and TRBJ2-5, with 9 positions matching TRBD1. This CDR3 has 13 residues. V was pared by 4 bases and J by 3 bases, with 0 bases of the junction left unmatched. CDR3 DNA sequence: TGTGCCAGCAGTTGGACAGGGGAAGAGACCCAGTACTTC. This sequence encodes CASSWTGEETQYF.

The J gene is TRBJ2-3, the V gene TRBV29-1; 8 bases map to TRBD2. From germline, CDR1 is SQVTM and CDR2 ANQGSEA. The CDR3 consists of 14 residues. Losses at the gene ends were 5 bases for V and 10 bases for J; bases not matched to a gene: 14. DNA of the CDR3: TGCAGCGTTCGCGGGGGGACTCACATCAATGCGCAGTATTTT. Translating gives CSVRGGTHINAQYF.

The chain employs TRBV24-1 and TRBJ1-2, with unresolved D. The CDR3 is made up of 15 amino acids. The germline V gene encodes CDR1 KGHDR and CDR2 SFDVKD. Trimming cost V 4 bases and J 4 bases, with 15 bases left between them. CDR3 in amino acids: CATSDQPGSRYGYTF. In nucleotides, the CDR3 is TGTGCCACCAGTGACCAACCCGGGAGTCGCTATGGCTACACCTTC.

This clonotype was seen only a few times. This sequence joins TRBV12-3 or TRBV12-4 and TRBJ2-5; TRBD2 agrees at 10 bases. Losses at the gene ends were 1 base for V and 5 bases for J; bases not matched to a gene: 4. CDR3 length: 15 amino acids. This chain's CDR3 is CASSLVGLAEETQYF. In DNA form, the CDR3 reads TGTGCCAGCAGTTTAGTCGGACTAGCGGAGGAGACCCAGTACTTC.

This clonotype was found a few times. The rearrangement uses TRBV20-1 and TRBJ2-1, with D possibly matching TRBD2 (5 bases). This CDR3 spans 12 amino acids. Germline CDR1 is DFQATT and CDR2 is SNEGSKA (reference sequence). With 6 bases removed from V and 4 bases from J, the gap between germline ends came to 10 bases. CDR3 nucleotides: TGCAGTGCCCGTCGGGGATACAATGAGCAGTTCTTC. Its translation: CSARRGYNEQFF.

The CDR3 nucleotides read TGTGCCAGCACCCGGGGTGGACCCCAGCCCAATGAGCAGTTCTTC. Protein: CASTRGGPQPNEQFF. This chain links TRBV12-3 or TRBV12-4 with TRBJ2-1; D is perhaps TRBD2 (5 bases). The germline V and J ends were trimmed by 7 bases and 6 bases, with 19 bases remaining between them. This CDR3 contains 15 residues.

The chain couples TRBV19 to TRBJ2-6; D possibly corresponds to TRBD2 (6 bases). The germline gives CDR1 LNHDA, CDR2 SQIVND (reference sequence). Deletions cut 3 bases from V and 0 bases from J, with 18 bases between. The CDR3 contains 19 residues. CDR3 residues: CASSIDGTFRFSGANVLTF. In DNA form, the CDR3 reads TGTGCCAGTAGTATCGATGGGACTTTCCGTTTCTCTGGGGCCAACGTCCTGACTTTC.

CDR3: CSVEVAGGQMDTQYF. DNA of the CDR3: TGCAGCGTTGAAGTTGCGGGGGGCCAGATGGATACGCAGTATTTT. V gene TRBV29-1 combines with J gene TRBJ2-3; 8 bases are a match to TRBD2. The V gene's germline CDR1 is SQVTM and CDR2 ANQGSEA. The V and J ends lost 1 base and 6 bases, in that order; junction bases with no gene match: 9. This CDR3 comprises 15 residues.

The chain is built from TRBV29-1 and TRBJ2-3; 7 nucleotides match TRBD2. The CDR3 spans 20 residues. CDR1 and CDR2 (germline): SQVTM, ANQGSEA. Trimming cost V 0 bases and J 2 bases; bases outside gene matches: 20. This chain's CDR3 is CSVEDLLSGEGALFTDTQYF. The CDR3 DNA follows: TGCAGCGTTGAAGATCTGTTATCGGGGGAGGGCGCTCTCTTCACAGATACGCAGTATTTT.

This clonotype was detected only a few times. The V and J genes are TRBV7-9 and TRBJ2-5; either TRBD1 or TRBD2 may fit D (5 bases each). This CDR3 has 13 residues. Trimming took off 5 bases at V and 4 bases at J, with 11 bases between the two ends. Germline values: CDR1 SEHNR, CDR2 FQNEAQ (reference sequence). The CDR3 nucleotides are TGTGCCAGCAGCCACATGAGGGGAGAGACCCAGTACTTC. Its protein product is CASSHMRGETQYF.

The sample holds many counts of this clonotype. The CDR3 DNA sequence: TGTGCCAGCAGTTGGGAGGGTCAGCCCCAGCATTTT. Translating gives CASSWEGQPQHF. The V and J genes are TRBV2 and TRBJ1-5, with D unresolved. Trimming stripped 5 bases from V and 6 bases from J, with 8 bases between. Germline values: CDR1 SNHLY, CDR2 FYNNEI. The CDR3 runs 12 residues.

This clonotype was recorded many times. The chain uses TRBV3-1 and TRBJ1-1; TRBD1 aligns across 8 bases. V lost 1 base and J lost 3; bases outside the gene matches: 4. Germline values: CDR1 LGHDT, CDR2 YNNKEL (reference sequence). The CDR3 is 15 amino acids. The CDR3 nucleotides are TGTGCCAGCAGCCAAGCGAGGACAGGGTACACTGAAGCTTTCTTT. The encoded protein is CASSQARTGYTEAFF. The entire variable domain, with the rest obtained from reference TRBV3-1 and TRBJ1-1, is as follows: DTAVSQTPKYLVTQMGNDKSIKCEQNLGHDTMYWYKQDSKKFLKIMFSYNNKELIINETVPNRFSPKSPDKAHLNLHINSLELGDSAVYFCASSQARTGYTEAFFGQGTRLTVV.

The chain carries TRBV6-1 and TRBJ2-7; 13 bases match TRBD2. There are 16 residues in the CDR3. Germline CDR1 and CDR2: MNHNS and SASEGT. Losses at the gene ends were 7 bases for V and 4 bases for J; bases not matched to a gene: 10. The CDR3 coding sequence is TGTGCCAGCACACGGACTAGCGGGGGAACCACTTACGAGCAGTACTTC. Its protein is CASTRTSGGTTYEQYF.

This clonotype was seen only a few times. This chain joins TRBV24-1 and TRBJ2-1; no clear D gene. The CDR3 spans 15 residues. The germline CDR1 and CDR2 sequences are KGHDR and SFDVKD. V dropped 0 bases and J dropped 3 bases, with 8 bases sitting between them. CDR3 amino acids: CATSDLSPGYNEQFF. The CDR3 region has the DNA TGTGCCACCAGTGATTTGAGTCCGGGCTACAATGAGCAGTTCTTC.

This clonotype has a handful of counts. J is TRBJ2-7 and V is TRBV4-2; 9 bases map to TRBD2. Germline V CDR1 and CDR2: LGHNA, YNFKEQ. V lost 3 bases, J lost 3 bases, and 12 bases stayed unmatched. The CDR3 consists of 17 residues. CDR3 protein: CASSHGTGTSLSYEQYF. The CDR3 nucleotides are TGTGCCAGCAGCCACGGAACCGGGACTAGCTTGAGCTACGAGCAGTACTTC.

This clonotype was seen only a few times. V gene TRBV24-1 combines with J gene TRBJ1-2, with unresolved D. This CDR3 spans 11 amino acids. Trimming shortened V by 7 bases and J by 0 bases, and 2 bases separated the two germline ends. CDR1 is KGHDR, CDR2 SFDVKD, per germline. CDR3 DNA: TGTGCCACCAGGACTAACTATGGCTACACCTTC. The encoded protein is CATRTNYGYTF.

This sequence joins TRBV4-3 and TRBJ2-2, with 9 nucleotides matching TRBD2. After removal of 4 bases from V and 3 bases from J, the junction contained 9 bases not matched to a gene. Germline CDR1 LGHNA, CDR2 YSLEER. CDR3 size: 17 residues. The CDR3 DNA reads as TGCGCCAGCAGCCCGAGGGCTCTAGCGGGGTACACCGGGGAGCTGTTTTTT. This gives the protein CASSPRALAGYTGELFF.

J is TRBJ2-3 and V is TRBV12-3 or TRBV12-4; 7 bases align to TRBD2. With V trimmed by 8 bases and J by 2 bases, 10 bases remained unmatched. CDR3 length: 15 residues. The CDR3 loop reads CASLGLSGDTDTQYF. CDR3 coding DNA: TGTGCCAGCCTCGGCTTGAGCGGGGACACAGATACGCAGTATTTT.

The chain couples TRBV6-4 to TRBJ2-3; 8 nucleotides match TRBD1. Germline V gene lookup returns CDR1 MRHNA and CDR2 SNTAGT. The CDR3 extends over 15 amino acids. V trimming: 6 bases; J trimming: 0 bases; junction bases outside the gene matches: 5. The DNA for the CDR3 is TGTGCCAGCAGATGGACAGGGACTAGCACAGATACGCAGTATTTT. Protein sequence: CASRWTGTSTDTQYF.

The genes are TRBV19 and TRBJ2-7; 9 bases are a match to TRBD1. The CDR3 covers 15 residues. V lost 6 bases to trimming and J lost 2 bases; unmatched junction nucleotides: 8. Germline CDR1 is LNHDA and CDR2 is SQIVND (reference sequence). CDR3 sequence reads: CASSLKGQGTYEQYF. CDR3 nucleotide sequence: TGTGCCAGTAGCCTAAAGGGACAGGGCACCTACGAGCAGTACTTC.

The CDR3 loop reads CATSRERRQGTDTQYF. DNA of the CDR3: TGTGCCACCAGCAGAGAGAGGAGACAGGGCACAGATACGCAGTATTTT. The chain employs TRBV15 and TRBJ2-3; possibly TRBD1 for D (6 bases). The CDR3 consists of 16 residues. The V and J ends lost 0 bases and 1 base respectively, with 11 bases between them. The germline V gene encodes CDR1 LNHNV and CDR2 YYDKDF (reference sequence).